This T cell receptor (beta chain) was retrieved from a study of regulatory T cells in long-lasting Graves disease. Both iRepertoire HTBI primers and Arm-PCR of CDR3 regions were used to build the TCR beta libraries. TCRdb reprocessed the multiplex PCR reads via MiXCR and lists one record per CDR3 protein. The repertoire includes 530,000 or so distinct CDR3 sequences, approximately 13% of them detected once, and 10% sits in the top ten. From germline, CDR1 is KGHSH and CDR2 LQKENI. The CDR3 has 14 residues. Regarding the study as a whole: Persistent Graves' patients possessed reduced TCR diversity relative to recently diagnosed ones. With 2,500 to 3,500 shared public clonotypes, persistent patients exceeded new patients, who shared about a thousand.

Points on this clonotype: Antigen: not known. This may come from a read error, since a much larger clone is one base off.

The time point: newly diagnosed GD, antithyroid drugs for less than 3 months. PBMC-derived RNA was used for the TCR library. These sequences were also reported in another study, on T cells in Graves' hyperthyroidism and ophthalmopathy. That source reports: Most clonotypes expanded in the thyroid (above 0.001) were also present in blood.

The sequenced sample was peripheral blood mononuclear cells (PBMCs), obtained at new diagnosis, from a patient treated with antithyroid drugs. This sequence was found in a man aged 25-40 years with Graves disease. The chain joins TRBV18 to TRBJ1-1, with D perhaps matching TRBD1 (6 bases). In DNA form, the CDR3 reads TGTGCCAGCTACCCGACAGGAGTGAACACTGAAGCTTCCTTT. As protein: CASYPTGVNTEASF.